The rows below give T cell receptor beta chains drawn from one sample of a study of blood T cell repertoires in COVID-19. Clones were sequenced by immunoSEQ multiplex PCR, and TCRdb holds only the in-frame ones, with some missing. This sample has 70,000 to 95,000 clones, with 85% to 90% found just once. Material for sequencing was peripheral blood. These receptors all stem from a woman aged 70-85 years with acute or convalescent COVID-19. The CDR3 runs from the conserved cysteine through the conserved F or W. A D gene is named only where the DNA matches it firmly. Clone size is given for some rows only: seen once, a few or many times, or a class if the clone is expanded.

V,J,size,D,DNA,CDR3
TRBV4-1,TRBJ1-2,NA,NA,TGCGCCAGCAGCCAAGAGCCATCAACGCGGGGCTACACCTTC,CASSQEPSTRGYTF
TRBV4-1,TRBJ1-6,NA,NA,TGCGCCAGCAGCCAAGATGCCGGACAGCCATTTGTGTCACCCCTCCACTTT,CASSQDAGQPFVSPLHF
TRBV24-1,TRBJ1-1,NA,NA,TGTGCCACCAGTGAAAGTGGCACAATTGAAGCTTTCTTT,CATSESGTIEAFF
TRBV27,TRBJ2-7,NA,TRBD1,TGTGCCAGCAGTTTATATGGGGACAGTACCTACGAGCAGTACTTC,CASSLYGDSTYEQYF
TRBV19,TRBJ2-5,NA,TRBD1,TGTGCCAGTAGTACAGGACAGGGTGGCCAAGAGACCCAGTACTTC,CASSTGQGGQETQYF
TRBV2,TRBJ1-6,NA,NA,TGTGCCAGCAGTGAGGAGGCAGGGGTAAATTCACCCCTCCACTTT,CASSEEAGVNSPLHF
TRBV7-9,TRBJ2-6,NA,TRBD1,TGTGCCAGCAGCTTGTACGACAGGGCCCAGAGCTCTGGGGCCAACGTCCTGACTTTC,CASSLYDRAQSSGANVLTF
TRBV2,TRBJ2-2,NA,TRBD2,TGTGCCAGCACGCCCGGGACTACATCCACCGGGGAGCTGTTTTTT,CASTPGTTSTGELFF
TRBV5-6,TRBJ2-2,NA,TRBD2,TGTGCCAGCAGCTTGGACGGGAGGGCCACCGGGGAGCTGTTTTTT,CASSLDGRATGELFF
TRBV6-5,TRBJ2-7,NA,NA,TGTGCCAGCAGTTACAGGGGGGGGGAGCAGTACTTC,CASSYRGGEQYF
TRBV11-2,TRBJ2-2,once,TRBD1,TGTGCCAGTAGAATTGGGGACAGGGGGCGAACCGGGGAGCTGTTTTTT,CASRIGDRGRTGELFF
TRBV9,TRBJ2-7,NA,TRBD2,TGTGCCAGCAGCGTAGAAGGGACTAGCTTCGAGCAGTACTTC,CASSVEGTSFEQYF
TRBV12-3/TRBV12-4,TRBJ1-1,NA,NA,TGTGCCACCGGCCAGGGGTACACTGAAGCTTTCTTT,CATGQGYTEAFF
TRBV28,TRBJ2-2,NA,NA,TGTGCCAGCAGTTTGCGAGAGAACACCGGGGAGCTGTTTTTT,CASSLRENTGELFF
TRBV6-5,TRBJ2-1,NA,NA,TGTGCCAGCAGTCCGAGAAATGAGCAGTTCTTC,CASSPRNEQFF
TRBV27,TRBJ2-1,NA,TRBD2,TGTGCCAGCAGAACCGGTAGGCGGGGACTAGCTTTCTTCGATGAGCAGTTCTTC,CASRTGRRGLAFFDEQFF
TRBV7-9,TRBJ1-1,NA,NA,TGTGCCAGCAGTCGTCCAGGAAAGAGGGGGATTTTGGACACTGAAGCTTTCTTT,CASSRPGKRGILDTEAFF
TRBV13,TRBJ1-3,NA,NA,TGTGCCAGCAGCTTAGGACAGGGTATTGGGAACACCATATATTTT,CASSLGQGIGNTIYF
TRBV7-9,TRBJ2-5,NA,TRBD1,TGTGCCAGCAGCTACGCCGGGACAGGGGTGGAGACCCAGTACTTC,CASSYAGTGVETQYF
TRBV7-8,TRBJ2-2,NA,NA,TGTGCCAGCAGCATCGGCTCCCAAACTGGAGGGACCGGGGAGCTGTTTTTT,CASSIGSQTGGTGELFF
TRBV5-1,TRBJ2-5,NA,NA,TGCGCCAGCAGGGGGACTCCCCAAGAGACCCAGTACTTC,CASRGTPQETQYF
TRBV24-1,TRBJ2-2,NA,NA,TGTGCCACCAGTGTCTCGAACACCGGGGAGCTGTTTTTT,CATSVSNTGELFF
TRBV5-4,TRBJ2-7,NA,TRBD1,TGTGCCAGCAGCTTGACAGGGGCCACCTACGAGCAGTACTTC,CASSLTGATYEQYF
TRBV18,TRBJ1-6,NA,TRBD1,TGTGCCAGCTCCGCACCGGGACAGGGTTTTCAGTCCCTCCACTTT,CASSAPGQGFQSLHF
TRBV4-2,TRBJ1-3,few,NA,TGTGCCAGCAGCCAAGAGTGGGGCAGATTGGGACTCTCTGGAAACACCATATATTTT,CASSQEWGRLGLSGNTIYF
TRBV24-1,TRBJ1-5,few,TRBD1,TGTGCCACCAGTGGATCCGGAGCTGACAGGGCGCAGCCCCAGCATTTT,CATSGSGADRAQPQHF
TRBV29-1,TRBJ2-7,NA,TRBD1,TGCAGCGTTGAGGCCGGAACAGGGGAAGAGCAGTACTTC,CSVEAGTGEEQYF
TRBV18,TRBJ2-5,NA,NA,TGTGCCAGCTCACCTGGACTGAACCAAGAGACCCAGTACTTC,CASSPGLNQETQYF
TRBV14,TRBJ1-1,NA,TRBD1,TGTGCCAGCAGCGGAGACCCCACAGGGGGCCTTATAAGGGCTTTCTTT,CASSGDPTGGLIRAFF
TRBV28,TRBJ2-1,NA,NA,TGTGCCAGCACCCCAGGCTTGGGTGAGCAGTTCTTC,CASTPGLGEQFF
TRBV6-1,TRBJ1-2,NA,NA,TGTGCCAGCAGTGAAATGACAGCCAACTATGGCTACACCTTC,CASSEMTANYGYTF
TRBV4-1,TRBJ2-7,NA,TRBD1,TGCGCCAGCAGCCAAGTTTATCCGGGACAGACCTACGAGCAGTACTTC,CASSQVYPGQTYEQYF
TRBV20-1,TRBJ1-5,NA,NA,TGCAGTGCTAGTGCCGGTCCGGGGCAGCCCCAGCATTTT,CSASAGPGQPQHF
TRBV5-1,TRBJ2-2,NA,NA,TGCGCCAGCAGATTCAATGCGAACACCGGGGAGCTGTTTTTT,CASRFNANTGELFF
TRBV9,TRBJ2-1,NA,NA,TGTGCCAGCAGCGTAGCTCTGGGGCTCAATGAGCAGTTCTTC,CASSVALGLNEQFF
TRBV20-1,TRBJ2-3,NA,NA,TGCAGTGCTAGTTCAGAGGTGGACTACACAGATACGCAGTATTTT,CSASSEVDYTDTQYF
TRBV13,TRBJ2-2,NA,TRBD2,TGTGCCAGCAGCTTTCTCTCTAGCGGGAAGAACACCGGGGAGCTGTTTTTT,CASSFLSSGKNTGELFF
TRBV11-2,TRBJ1-6,NA,NA,TGTGCCAGCAGCTTAGGTCACACGGGAGGGGGTTCACCCCTCCACTTT,CASSLGHTGGGSPLHF
TRBV5-1,TRBJ1-2,NA,NA,TGCGCCAGCAGCTTGGTTGCGGACTATGGCTACACCTTC,CASSLVADYGYTF
TRBV12-3/TRBV12-4,TRBJ2-7,NA,TRBD2,TGTGCCAGCAGTTGGACTAGCGGGAGTGAGCAGTACTTC,CASSWTSGSEQYF
TRBV6-6,TRBJ2-1,NA,NA,TGTGCCAGCAGTTTAACTAGCTACAATGAGCAGTTCTTC,CASSLTSYNEQFF
TRBV20-1,TRBJ1-6,NA,TRBD1,TGCAGTGCTAGTTTAAGACTCAACGGAAGGGACAGGATTAATTCACCCCTCCACTTT,CSASLRLNGRDRINSPLHF
TRBV11-3,TRBJ1-3,NA,NA,TGTGCCAGCAGCTTAGGCCCCACAGGGCTCTCTGGAAACACCATATATTTT,CASSLGPTGLSGNTIYF
TRBV5-1,TRBJ2-5,NA,NA,TGCGCCAGCAGCTTCAGTGCGGGGGCGCAAGAGACCCAGTACTTC,CASSFSAGAQETQYF
TRBV6-5,TRBJ1-2,NA,NA,TGTGCCAGCAGTAAGGTGCAGGGGAACTATGGCTACACCTTC,CASSKVQGNYGYTF
TRBV9,TRBJ2-7,NA,NA,TGTGCCAGCAGCGTAAATGGGCAGGGCTACGAGCAGTACTTC,CASSVNGQGYEQYF
TRBV5-4,TRBJ2-5,NA,NA,TGTGCCAGCAGTCCGGGACAAGCGCAAGAGACCCAGTACTTC,CASSPGQAQETQYF
TRBV19,TRBJ2-7,NA,TRBD2,TGTGCCAGTAGTTGGCGGGGGTTGGGCTCCTACGAGCAGTACTTC,CASSWRGLGSYEQYF
TRBV19,TRBJ2-7,NA,TRBD1,TGTGCCAGTAGCCGGGACAGGGCGGCCTACGAGCAGTACTTC,CASSRDRAAYEQYF